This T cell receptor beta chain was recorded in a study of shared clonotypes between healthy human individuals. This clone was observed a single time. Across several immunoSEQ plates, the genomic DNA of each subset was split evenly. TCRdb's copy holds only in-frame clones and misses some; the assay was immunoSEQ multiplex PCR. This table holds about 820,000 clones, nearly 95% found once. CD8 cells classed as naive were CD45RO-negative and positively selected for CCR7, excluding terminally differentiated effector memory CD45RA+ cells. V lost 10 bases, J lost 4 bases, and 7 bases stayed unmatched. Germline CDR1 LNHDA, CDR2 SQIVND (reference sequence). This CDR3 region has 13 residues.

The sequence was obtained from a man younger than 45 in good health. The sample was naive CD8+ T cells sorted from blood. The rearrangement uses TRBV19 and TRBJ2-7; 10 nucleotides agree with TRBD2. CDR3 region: CATRASGSYEQYF. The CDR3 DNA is TGTGCCACCAGAGCTAGCGGGAGTTACGAGCAGTACTTC.